This TCR beta chain was retrieved from a study of blood T cell repertoires in COVID-19. Overall study context: Spain, Italy and the United States supplied samples that represented acute and convalescent COVID-19. Sample material is recorded as cDNA or gDNA derived from T cells, B-cell-depleted T cells, or PBMCs.

Authors' analysis steps: Amplification of reference gene primers provided the estimated nucleated cell counts. Profiling relied on immunoSEQ multiplex PCR, and the TCRdb table lists in-frame clones only, not all of them. V and J calls and clone size are given by that table; D and trimming were obtained from the DNA. Found here are fewer than 250,000 clones, roughly 85% of them singletons; the top ten hold approximately 2.6%. The receptor was isolated from a woman in her sixties or seventies with active or convalescent COVID-19. Sequenced sample: peripheral blood.

CDR3 DNA: TGTGCCAGCTCACCACGGGGTCCACCGAGCACAGGGGAGGTCTATGGCTACACCTTC. Translating gives CASSPRGPPSTGEVYGYTF. The chain recombines TRBV18 with TRBJ1-2, with TRBD1 matching 7 bases. V trimming: 1 base; J trimming: 4 bases; junction bases outside the gene matches: 18. This CDR3 contains 19 residues. Germline V gene sequence: CDR1 KGHSH, CDR2 LQKENI.